This TCR beta chain was identified in a study of T-cell memory formation after mild COVID-19. TCRdb recomputed calls from the 5' RACE reads with MiXCR, one row per CDR3 protein. The table shows about 150,000 distinct CDR3 sequences, with 10% to 15% occurring only once. Germline CDR1 is SGHRS and CDR2 is YFSETQ. Trimming left V 4 bases short and J 5 bases short, with 24 bases between. The length of the CDR3 is 17 residues. The rearrangement uses TRBV5-1 and TRBJ1-2; D not resolved. Sequencing was performed on PBMCs or a T cell subset sorted from them (not recorded which). This TCR was recovered from a man aged 18 to 30 who had mild COVID-19 (a few samples of this study predate the infection). Cell type and time point are not known. The chain's CDR3 is CASSESPGAEGAYGYTF. As DNA, the CDR3 is TGCGCCAGCAGCGAGAGTCCAGGAGCAGAAGGTGCATATGGCTACACCTTC.